This T cell receptor (beta chain) was profiled in a study of blood T cell repertoires in COVID-19. In the study overall: COVID-19 samples from acute and convalescent phases originated in the United States, Italy and Spain. Sources were T cells, B-cell-depleted T cells, or PBMCs; the material itself was cDNA or gDNA.

Germline values: CDR1 SGHTA, CDR2 FQGNSA. CDR3 size: 12 residues. V was pared by 7 bases and J by 9 bases, with 16 bases between. Authors' processing steps: From reference gene primer amplification, estimates of nucleated cell counts were derived. Generated by immunoSEQ multiplex PCR, the TCRdb table keeps only in-frame clones and is missing some. V and J calls and clone size follow that table, whereas D and trimming were derived from the DNA. This sample yields 200,000 to 250,000 clones, of which roughly 80% are seen a single time; 7% to 8.5% belongs to the top ten. J is TRBJ2-7 and V is TRBV7-2; D is perhaps TRBD2 (7 bases). Sequences were obtained from peripheral blood. This receptor was identified in an older woman with acute or convalescent COVID-19. The DNA of the CDR3 is TGTGCCAGCACAGCCGGGGGGCAAGTGCAGTACTTC. Translation gives CASTAGGQVQYF. Using reference TRBV7-2 and TRBJ2-7 for the parts outside the CDR3, the full variable domain is GAGVSQSPSNKVTEKGKDVELRCDPISGHTALYWYRQSLGQGLEFLIYFQGNSAPDKSGLPSDRFSAERTGGSVSTLTIQRTQQEDSAVYLCASTAGGQVQYFGPGTRLTVT.